The rows below give T cell receptor beta chains drawn from one sample of a study of CD8 T cells in Susac syndrome. TCRdb ran MiXCR on the immunoSEQ multiplex PCR reads and lists one entry per CDR3 protein. The sample holds more than 150,000 distinct CDR3 sequences, 90% to 95% seen once. Material: CD4+ T cells from PBMCs. These receptors came from a human donor in good health. Both conserved end residues are part of each CDR3. A D gene is named only where the DNA matches it firmly. Clone size is stated in some rows and not others, as once, few, many or a class when expanded.

J: TRBJ2-7
V: TRBV5-1
D: TRBD1
size: .
DNA: TGCGCCAGCAGCTTACAGGGGAACTACGAGCAGTACTTC
CDR3: CASSLQGNYEQYF

J: TRBJ1-1
V: TRBV4-3
D: .
size: .
DNA: TGCGCCAGCAGCCAATTACGGGACACTGAAGCTTTCTTT
CDR3: CASSQLRDTEAFF

J: TRBJ2-1
V: TRBV20-1
D: TRBD1
size: .
DNA: TGCAGTGCTAAGGGGACAGTCTACAATGAGCAGTTCTTC
CDR3: CSAKGTVYNEQFF

J: TRBJ1-1
V: TRBV7-9
D: .
size: .
DNA: TGTGCCAGCAGCTTATTTGGCAGGACGAACACTGAAGCTTTCTTT
CDR3: CASSLFGRTNTEAFF

J: TRBJ1-1
V: TRBV12-3/TRBV12-4
D: .
size: .
DNA: TGTGCCAGCAGCGTAGGGACTTTCAGGGGAGAAGCTTTCTTT
CDR3: CASSVGTFRGEAFF

J: TRBJ2-3
V: TRBV3-1
D: TRBD2
size: .
DNA: TGTGCCAGCAGCCCATTAGCGGGGGGGCCCATGCATACGCAGTATTTT
CDR3: CASSPLAGGPMHTQYF

J: TRBJ2-3
V: TRBV20-1
D: .
size: .
DNA: TGCAGTGCCAGGGAGGGGGGCCATACAGATACGCAGTATTTT
CDR3: CSAREGGHTDTQYF

J: TRBJ2-7
V: TRBV20-1
D: .
size: .
DNA: TGCAGTGCTAGACCACCTTACTCCTCTTACGAGCAGTACTTC
CDR3: CSARPPYSSYEQYF

J: TRBJ2-3
V: TRBV20-1
D: .
size: .
DNA: TGCAGTGCTAGAGATTTAGGCACAGATACGCAGTATTTT
CDR3: CSARDLGTDTQYF

J: TRBJ2-5
V: TRBV12-5
D: .
size: .
DNA: TGTGCTAGTGGGGGGACGCCTCAAGAGACCCAGTACTTC
CDR3: CASGGTPQETQYF

J: TRBJ2-5
V: TRBV7-8
D: .
size: .
DNA: TGTGCCAGCAGCTTAGACTCGGGGACCCAGTACTTC
CDR3: CASSLDSGTQYF

J: TRBJ1-3
V: TRBV9
D: .
size: .
DNA: TGTGCCAGCAGCGCCATGGCGAATGGAAACACCATATATTTT
CDR3: CASSAMANGNTIYF

J: TRBJ1-3
V: TRBV3-1
D: .
size: once
DNA: TGTGCCAGCAGCCCACCCGGGACATCCGGAAACACCATATATTTT
CDR3: CASSPPGTSGNTIYF

J: TRBJ1-2
V: TRBV2
D: .
size: .
DNA: TGTGCCAGCAGTGCGGGCGAAAGCGGCTACACCTTC
CDR3: CASSAGESGYTF

J: TRBJ1-2
V: TRBV20-1
D: TRBD1
size: .
DNA: TGCAGTGCTAGAGCCCAGGGGGACGGCTACACCTTC
CDR3: CSARAQGDGYTF

J: TRBJ2-1
V: TRBV29-1
D: .
size: .
DNA: TGCAGCGTTGCGGGGCGTTCCTACAATGAGCAGTTCTTC
CDR3: CSVAGRSYNEQFF

J: TRBJ2-3
V: TRBV9
D: TRBD2
size: .
DNA: TGTGCCAGCAGCGTAGGACTAGCGGCGTGGACAGATACGCAGTATTTT
CDR3: CASSVGLAAWTDTQYF

J: TRBJ2-7
V: TRBV19
D: TRBD1
size: .
DNA: TGTGCCAGTAGTCTGACAGGGGGCGCAGGGGGAGAGCAGTACTTC
CDR3: CASSLTGGAGGEQYF

J: TRBJ1-6
V: TRBV27
D: .
size: .
DNA: TGTGCCAGCGCCCCCGGGGGCATAAATTCACCCCTCCACTTT
CDR3: CASAPGGINSPLHF

J: TRBJ1-4
V: TRBV19
D: .
size: .
DNA: TGTGCCAGTATGGGACAAGGCGAAAAACTGTTTTTT
CDR3: CASMGQGEKLFF

J: TRBJ2-3
V: TRBV28
D: .
size: .
DNA: TGTGCCAGCTTAGGGGGGGGACGCGATACGCAGTATTTT
CDR3: CASLGGGRDTQYF

J: TRBJ1-6
V: TRBV27
D: .
size: .
DNA: TGTGCCAGCAGGGGGCTGGGGACGAGCTCCTATAATTCACCCCTCCACTTT
CDR3: CASRGLGTSSYNSPLHF

J: TRBJ2-5
V: TRBV28
D: .
size: .
DNA: TGTGCCAGCAGCACCACCCAAGGAGGGGAGTACTTC
CDR3: CASSTTQGGEYF

J: TRBJ1-5
V: TRBV20-1
D: .
size: .
DNA: TGCAGTGCTAGACTACCTAGCAATCAGCCCCAGCATTTT
CDR3: CSARLPSNQPQHF

J: TRBJ2-1
V: TRBV4-2
D: .
size: .
DNA: TGTGCCAGCAGCGGGGCACGGGACAATGAGCAGTTCTTC
CDR3: CASSGARDNEQFF

J: TRBJ1-6
V: TRBV9
D: .
size: .
DNA: TGTGCCAGCACCTTCCTGCCGGGAGAAGGATCACCCCTCCACTTT
CDR3: CASTFLPGEGSPLHF

J: TRBJ2-7
V: TRBV2
D: .
size: once
DNA: TGTGCCAGCAGTGAAGCCCCCACGGGACTGTACTACGAGCAGTACTTC
CDR3: CASSEAPTGLYYEQYF

J: TRBJ2-3
V: TRBV29-1
D: .
size: .
DNA: TGCAGCGTGGCCCCGACAGGATCTAGCACAGATACGCAGTATTTT
CDR3: CSVAPTGSSTDTQYF

J: TRBJ2-7
V: TRBV20-1
D: .
size: .
DNA: TGCAGTGCTGACCATAGGGGGGGCGAGCAGTACTTC
CDR3: CSADHRGGEQYF

J: TRBJ1-2
V: TRBV12-3/TRBV12-4
D: .
size: .
DNA: TGTGCCAGCAGTACAGATAACTATGGCTACACCTTC
CDR3: CASSTDNYGYTF

J: TRBJ2-7
V: TRBV7-2
D: .
size: .
DNA: TGTGCCAGCAGCTCCAGGGGCACCTACGAGCAGTACTTC
CDR3: CASSSRGTYEQYF

J: TRBJ2-7
V: TRBV18
D: TRBD1
size: .
DNA: TGTGCCAGCTCACAGGGACAGGGTACCTCCTACGAGCAGTACTTC
CDR3: CASSQGQGTSYEQYF

J: TRBJ1-2
V: TRBV20-1
D: TRBD1
size: .
DNA: TGCAGTGCTTATGTCTCCGGGACAGAGAACTATGGCTACACCTTC
CDR3: CSAYVSGTENYGYTF

J: TRBJ2-5
V: TRBV28
D: TRBD2
size: .
DNA: TGTGCCAGCAGTTTCCCGGGGGGGTTCCAAGAGACCCAGTACTTC
CDR3: CASSFPGGFQETQYF

J: TRBJ2-5
V: TRBV4-3
D: TRBD2
size: .
DNA: TGCGCCAGCAGCCAAGAATTGAGGAGCGGGGGGTCGCCTTACCAAGAGACCCAGTACTTC
CDR3: CASSQELRSGGSPYQETQYF

J: TRBJ1-1
V: TRBV14
D: .
size: .
DNA: TGTGCCAGCAGCCGGCTCAGCGGGAGGACTGAAGCTTTCTTT
CDR3: CASSRLSGRTEAFF

J: TRBJ2-2
V: TRBV5-1
D: .
size: once
DNA: TGCGCCAGCAGCTTGGAGCGGCCCCCGCTGTTTTTT
CDR3: CASSLERPPLFF

J: TRBJ1-6
V: TRBV9
D: .
size: .
DNA: TGTGCCAGCAGCGTAGGGAGGGCAGGGAATTCACCCCTCCACTTT
CDR3: CASSVGRAGNSPLHF

J: TRBJ1-4
V: TRBV20-1
D: TRBD1
size: .
DNA: TGCAGTGCTAGAGATACCCTGACAGGGGGCATTGGAAAACTGTTTTTT
CDR3: CSARDTLTGGIGKLFF

J: TRBJ1-2
V: TRBV29-1
D: TRBD1
size: .
DNA: TGCAGCGTATTAACGGGACAGGGGATTTATGGCTACACCTTC
CDR3: CSVLTGQGIYGYTF

J: TRBJ1-5
V: TRBV20-1
D: .
size: .
DNA: TGCAGTGCTCGCCCCGGGGGAAGCAATCAGCCCCAGCATTTT
CDR3: CSARPGGSNQPQHF

J: TRBJ2-5
V: TRBV5-4
D: TRBD1
size: .
DNA: TGTGCCAGCCAGACAGGGGGCAGGAAGACCCAGTACTTC
CDR3: CASQTGGRKTQYF

J: TRBJ2-7
V: TRBV28
D: TRBD1
size: .
DNA: TGTGCCAGCACCTCCCCCGACAGGGACCTCCACGAGCAGTACTTC
CDR3: CASTSPDRDLHEQYF

J: TRBJ2-7
V: TRBV28
D: .
size: .
DNA: TGTGCCAGCAGTTCGTACCTGGACGAGCAGTACTTC
CDR3: CASSSYLDEQYF

J: TRBJ2-5
V: TRBV11-1
D: TRBD1
size: once
DNA: TGTGCCAGCAGCAAGGGACAGGGGTGGGAGACCCAGTACTTC
CDR3: CASSKGQGWETQYF

J: TRBJ2-7
V: TRBV20-1
D: TRBD2
size: .
DNA: TGCAGTGTTCCCCTTACCCCGGCGGGGGGTGAGCAGTACTTC
CDR3: CSVPLTPAGGEQYF

J: TRBJ2-5
V: TRBV3-1
D: TRBD2
size: .
DNA: TGTGCCAGCAGTAAGCAGGGAGGGTTAGAGACCCAGTACTTC
CDR3: CASSKQGGLETQYF

J: TRBJ2-2
V: TRBV29-1
D: .
size: .
DNA: TGCAGCGTTGCAAGACAATACACCGGGGAGCTGTTTTTT
CDR3: CSVARQYTGELFF